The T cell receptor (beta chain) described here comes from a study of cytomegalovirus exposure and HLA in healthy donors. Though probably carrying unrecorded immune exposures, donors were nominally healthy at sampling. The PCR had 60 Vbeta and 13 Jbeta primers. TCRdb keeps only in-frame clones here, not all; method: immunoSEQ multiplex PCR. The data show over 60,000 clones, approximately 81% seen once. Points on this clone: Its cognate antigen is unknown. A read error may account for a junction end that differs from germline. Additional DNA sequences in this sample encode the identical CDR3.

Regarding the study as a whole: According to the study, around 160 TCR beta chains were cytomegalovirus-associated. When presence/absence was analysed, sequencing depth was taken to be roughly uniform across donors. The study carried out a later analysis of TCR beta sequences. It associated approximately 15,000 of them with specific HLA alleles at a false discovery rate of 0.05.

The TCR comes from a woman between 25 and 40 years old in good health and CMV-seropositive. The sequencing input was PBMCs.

CDR3 sequence (DNA): TGCGCCAGCAGCCTCCTAGGGGGAGGGAGCTCCTACAATGAACAGTTCTTC. Its translation: CASSLLGGGSSYNEQFF. The V gene is TRBV4-1, the J gene TRBJ2-1, with D perhaps matching TRBD2 (7 bases). Germline assignment: CDR1 MGHRA and CDR2 YSYEKL. This CDR3 has 17 amino acids.